This T cell receptor beta chain was recovered during a study of technical replicates of blood from a few donors. Sequencing was performed with immunoSEQ multiplex PCR; in TCRdb, only in-frame clones are kept and a portion is missing. The table includes approximately 81,000 clones, roughly 77% detected once. CDR1 SGHAT and CDR2 FQNNGV come from the germline V gene. CDR3 length: 14 amino acids. Losses at the gene ends were 4 bases for V and 6 bases for J; bases not matched to a gene: 2. The sample was PBMCs. This TCR was recovered from a human donor in good health. Some clones in this sample may be carry-over from other donors' samples. The chain uses TRBV11-2 and TRBJ1-5; 11 bases are a match to TRBD1. The DNA of the CDR3 is TGTGCCAGCAGCTCCGGGACAGGGGGTCAGCCCCAGCATTTT. Translating gives CASSSGTGGQPQHF.